This T cell receptor beta chain was identified during a study of graft-versus-host responses after intestinal transplantation. Turning to the study itself: The transplants performed in recipients were multivisceral, liver-intestinal, or isolated intestinal. Anti-thymocyte globulin induction, then tacrolimus and steroids for about 3 years, went to all recipients. General observations from the study: Present in recipient marrow, GvH clones included some that appeared first in ileum or blood.

Per germline, CDR1 LGHNT and CDR2 FRNRAP. CDR3 length: 14 residues. V lost 0 bases and J lost 4, with 9 bases in between. A word on this clone: Its cognate antigen is unknown.

Assay: immunoSEQ multiplex PCR; the TCRdb copy retains only in-frame clones and omits some. The sample consists of about 41,000 clones, roughly 96% of them appearing once. The TCR was taken from a human donor who was the organ donor for an intestinal transplant. The specimen comprised unstimulated CD8+ T cells sorted from spleen or lymph node cells, sampled before transplant. The chain uses TRBV12-5 and TRBJ1-2; D remains ambiguous. This chain's CDR3 is CASGLVLKVYGYTF. The CDR3, as DNA: TGTGCTAGTGGTTTGGTACTGAAGGTCTATGGCTACACCTTC.